The entry below describes one T cell receptor beta chain. This sample is part of a study of T cell changes during pregnancy in multiple sclerosis. Sequencing was performed with immunoSEQ multiplex PCR; in TCRdb, only in-frame clones are kept and a portion is missing. The data contain some 110,000 clones, about 89% of them singletons. The receptor comes from a female donor with multiple sclerosis, enrolled in a pregnancy study. This sample comprised peripheral blood, obtained before pregnancy.

CDR3 coding DNA: TGTGCCACCATACTAGCGGAGAGCACAGATACGCAGTATTTT. Translated, it gives CATILAESTDTQYF. The V gene is TRBV15, the J gene TRBJ2-3; TRBD2 matches at 8 bases. CDR1 and CDR2 from the germline V gene are LNHNV and YYDKDF (reference sequence). The V gene end was trimmed by 7 bases and the J gene end by 0 bases; junction bases not matched to a gene: 3. This CDR3 has 14 residues.